This T cell receptor beta chain was sequenced in a study of shared clonotypes between healthy human individuals. The length of the CDR3 is 14 residues. V dropped 4 bases and J dropped 5 bases, with 12 bases sitting between them. In germline, CDR1 is MNHEY, CDR2 SMNVEV (reference sequence). The assay was carried out at the deep level. Genomic DNA of each subset was evenly split across several immunoSEQ plates. Assay: immunoSEQ multiplex PCR; the TCRdb copy retains only in-frame clones and omits some. The repertoire includes about 470,000 clones, around 79% of them detected once, and about 13% sits in the top ten.

V and J are TRBV27 and TRBJ2-1, with D perhaps TRBD2 (5 bases). The receptor was isolated from a middle-aged woman in good health. Some clones in this sample may be carry-over from other donors' samples. Source material: PBMCs. The DNA of the CDR3 is TGTGCCAGCAGTTACCCGGGGATCAACAATGAGCAGTTCTTC. As protein: CASSYPGINNEQFF.